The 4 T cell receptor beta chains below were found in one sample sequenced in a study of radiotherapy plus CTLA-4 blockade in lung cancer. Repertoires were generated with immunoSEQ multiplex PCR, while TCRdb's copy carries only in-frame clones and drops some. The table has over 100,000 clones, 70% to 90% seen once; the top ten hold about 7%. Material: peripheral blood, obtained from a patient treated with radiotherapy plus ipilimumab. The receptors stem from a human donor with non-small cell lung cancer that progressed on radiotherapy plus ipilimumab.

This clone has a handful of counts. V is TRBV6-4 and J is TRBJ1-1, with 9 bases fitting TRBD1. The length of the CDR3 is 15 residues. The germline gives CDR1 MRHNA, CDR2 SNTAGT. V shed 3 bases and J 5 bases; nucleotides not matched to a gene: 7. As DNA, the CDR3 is TGTGCCAGCAGTGAACAATGGACAGGGGTGACTGAAGCTTTCTTT. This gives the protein CASSEQWTGVTEAFF.

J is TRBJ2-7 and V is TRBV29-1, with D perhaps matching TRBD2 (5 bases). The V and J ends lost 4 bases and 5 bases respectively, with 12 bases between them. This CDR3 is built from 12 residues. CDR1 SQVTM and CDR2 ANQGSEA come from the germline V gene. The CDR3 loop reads CSVALSSHEQYF. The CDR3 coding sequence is TGCAGCGTTGCTTTGTCTAGCCACGAGCAGTACTTC.

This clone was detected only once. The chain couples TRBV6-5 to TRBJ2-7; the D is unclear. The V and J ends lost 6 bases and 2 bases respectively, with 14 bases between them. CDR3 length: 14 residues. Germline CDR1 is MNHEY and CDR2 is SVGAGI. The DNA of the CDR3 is TGTGCCAGCAGCCCGGCGCGCGGAACCTACGAGCAGTACTTC. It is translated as CASSPARGTYEQYF.

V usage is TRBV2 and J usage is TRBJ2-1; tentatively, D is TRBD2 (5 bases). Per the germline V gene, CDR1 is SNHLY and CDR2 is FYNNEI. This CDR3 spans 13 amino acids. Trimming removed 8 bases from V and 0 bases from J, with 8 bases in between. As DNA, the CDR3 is TGTGCCAGCGAAGCGGACTCCTACAATGAGCAGTTCTTC. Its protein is CASEADSYNEQFF.